The source of this TCR beta chain is a study of read filtering for tumor transcriptome and immune sequencing. Study-level information: Whole-transcriptome libraries were prepared after DNase treatment.

The study's findings and limits: RNA-seq captured clonotypes less deeply and reliably than IR-seq. Single-read clonotypes: roughly four fifths of IR-seq clonotypes (approximately 4% of reads), about 75% of RNA-seq clonotypes (roughly 43% of reads).

Concerning this clonotype itself: Its antigen is unidentified.

From roughly 390 ng of RNA, a library with molecular barcoded alpha/delta and beta/gamma adaptors was made. One entry per CDR3 protein results from TCRdb running MiXCR on the reads. In the table there are around 26,000 distinct CDR3 sequences, roughly 14% of which are singletons. The CDR3 loop spans 16 amino acids. J gave up 2 bases and V 7 bases, and 12 bases lay outside the gene matches. The sample consisted of a population of CD138-negative cells sorted from bone marrow. The chain recombines TRBV12-3 or TRBV12-4 with TRBJ2-3; 7 nucleotides align to TRBD2. The clonotype was recovered from a donor over 35 with multiple myeloma. The CDR3 nucleotides read TGTGCCAGCACCTTAGGGAGCGGGACTGCCACAGATACGCAGTATTTT. Translation gives CASTLGSGTATDTQYF.